This is a list of T cell receptor beta chains from one sample in a study of blood T cell repertoires in COVID-19. Generated by immunoSEQ multiplex PCR, the TCRdb table keeps only in-frame clones and is missing some. The data show some 150,000 clones, about nine tenths seen once. The specimen was peripheral blood. These receptors came from a woman aged 50 to 60 with acute or convalescent COVID-19. Both conserved end residues are part of each CDR3. D genes are given only for firm matches. Clone size is given for some rows only: seen once, a few or many times, or a class if the clone is expanded.

D gene: TRBD2
clone size: NA
V gene: TRBV18
J gene: TRBJ2-3
CDR3 DNA: TGTGCCAGCTCAGTCTCCGGGACTAGCGGCACAGATACGCAGTATTTT
CDR3 protein: CASSVSGTSGTDTQYF

D gene: NA
clone size: once
V gene: TRBV19
J gene: TRBJ2-1
CDR3 DNA: TGTGCCAGTAGTAGCCCAGGGGCTCACAATGAGCAGTTCTTC
CDR3 protein: CASSSPGAHNEQFF

D gene: TRBD2
clone size: NA
V gene: TRBV4-2
J gene: TRBJ2-7
CDR3 DNA: TGTGCCAGCAGCCAAGCCGGCGGGAGGTCCTACGAGCAGTACTTC
CDR3 protein: CASSQAGGRSYEQYF

D gene: NA
clone size: NA
V gene: TRBV30
J gene: TRBJ2-1
CDR3 DNA: TGTGCCTGGAGTGTACGAGGGAACTACAATGAGCAGTTCTTC
CDR3 protein: CAWSVRGNYNEQFF

D gene: NA
clone size: NA
V gene: TRBV28
J gene: TRBJ1-2
CDR3 DNA: TGTGCCAGCAGTCCGGAAGGGGCAGGGCATTACTATGGCTACACCTTC
CDR3 protein: CASSPEGAGHYYGYTF

D gene: NA
clone size: NA
V gene: TRBV30
J gene: TRBJ1-2
CDR3 DNA: TGTGCCTGGAGTGTTACGAGGGGGTATGGCTACACCTTC
CDR3 protein: CAWSVTRGYGYTF

D gene: NA
clone size: NA
V gene: TRBV9
J gene: TRBJ1-2
CDR3 DNA: TGTGCCAGCAGCGTAGACAGTCAAATCGGCTACACCTTC
CDR3 protein: CASSVDSQIGYTF

D gene: NA
clone size: NA
V gene: TRBV2
J gene: TRBJ2-1
CDR3 DNA: TGTGCCAGCAAGCCATTAGCGGATGAGCAGTTCTTC
CDR3 protein: CASKPLADEQFF

D gene: TRBD2
clone size: NA
V gene: TRBV18
J gene: TRBJ2-2
CDR3 DNA: TGTGCCAGCTCACGACTAGCGGGAAACACCGGGGAGCTGTTTTTT
CDR3 protein: CASSRLAGNTGELFF

D gene: NA
clone size: NA
V gene: TRBV29-1
J gene: TRBJ1-1
CDR3 DNA: TGCAGCGTTGAATCTACCCCGGGCACTGAAGCTTTCTTT
CDR3 protein: CSVESTPGTEAFF

D gene: TRBD2
clone size: NA
V gene: TRBV9
J gene: TRBJ2-3
CDR3 DNA: TGTGCCAGCAGCGTACGTCTAGCGGCTAGCACAGATACGCAGTATTTT
CDR3 protein: CASSVRLAASTDTQYF

D gene: NA
clone size: NA
V gene: TRBV11-3
J gene: TRBJ1-3
CDR3 DNA: TGTGCCAGCAGCTCCAATGGGGCAGACTCTGGAAACACCATATATTTT
CDR3 protein: CASSSNGADSGNTIYF

D gene: TRBD1
clone size: NA
V gene: TRBV3-1/TRBV3-2
J gene: TRBJ2-2
CDR3 DNA: TGTGCCAGCAGCCTAACCAGGACAGGGGGCCAGGGCGGGGAGCTGTTTTTT
CDR3 protein: CASSLTRTGGQGGELFF

D gene: TRBD2
clone size: once
V gene: TRBV5-4
J gene: TRBJ2-2
CDR3 DNA: TGTGCCAGCAGCCCGGGACTAGCGGGAACAGGAGGGGAGCTGTTTTTT
CDR3 protein: CASSPGLAGTGGELFF

D gene: NA
clone size: NA
V gene: TRBV10-1
J gene: TRBJ2-2
CDR3 DNA: TGCGCCAGCAGTGACCAGAACACCGGGGAGCTGTTTTTT
CDR3 protein: CASSDQNTGELFF

D gene: NA
clone size: NA
V gene: TRBV14
J gene: TRBJ1-2
CDR3 DNA: TGTGCCAGCAGCCAAGGGGGCCAAGGCTACACCTTC
CDR3 protein: CASSQGGQGYTF

D gene: TRBD1
clone size: NA
V gene: TRBV7-3
J gene: TRBJ2-3
CDR3 DNA: TGTGCCAGCAGCTTAAAATGGGACCCCACAGGGGGCGCCACAGATACGCAGTATTTT
CDR3 protein: CASSLKWDPTGGATDTQYF

D gene: TRBD1
clone size: NA
V gene: TRBV24-1
J gene: TRBJ1-2
CDR3 DNA: TGTGCCACCAGTACAGGGGACTATGGCTACACCTTC
CDR3 protein: CATSTGDYGYTF

D gene: TRBD2
clone size: NA
V gene: TRBV29-1
J gene: TRBJ2-3
CDR3 DNA: TGCAGCGTGGGGACTAGCGGGCTTACAGATACGCAGTATTTT
CDR3 protein: CSVGTSGLTDTQYF

D gene: TRBD2
clone size: NA
V gene: TRBV5-1
J gene: TRBJ2-7
CDR3 DNA: TGCGCCAGCAGTCACGGACTAGCGGGGGCGCCCTACGAGCAGTACTTC
CDR3 protein: CASSHGLAGAPYEQYF

D gene: NA
clone size: NA
V gene: TRBV3-1/TRBV3-2
J gene: TRBJ2-5
CDR3 DNA: TGTGCCAGCAGCCCCGATCTAGATGGGGGACTTCAGTACTTC
CDR3 protein: CASSPDLDGGLQYF

D gene: NA
clone size: NA
V gene: TRBV7-9
J gene: TRBJ2-7
CDR3 DNA: TGTGCCAGCAGCTTAGCGCTTCAGGGTACCGAGCAGTACTTC
CDR3 protein: CASSLALQGTEQYF

D gene: TRBD2
clone size: NA
V gene: TRBV6-5
J gene: TRBJ2-3
CDR3 DNA: TGTGCCAGCAGTTGGGGACTAGCGGGAGCGACAGATACGCAGTATTTT
CDR3 protein: CASSWGLAGATDTQYF

D gene: TRBD2
clone size: NA
V gene: TRBV7-3
J gene: TRBJ2-7
CDR3 DNA: TGTGCCAGCAGCTTAGCTGGGACTAGCGGGGTATACGAGCAGTACTTC
CDR3 protein: CASSLAGTSGVYEQYF

D gene: NA
clone size: NA
V gene: TRBV2
J gene: TRBJ1-5
CDR3 DNA: TGTGCCAGCAGTGAAGATCAAAATCAGCCCCAGCATTTT
CDR3 protein: CASSEDQNQPQHF